The next 7 T cell receptor beta chains were all read from a single sample in a study of blood T cells in healthy people across ages. A sample-barcoded 5' primer and a J-beta primer mix were used in a second PCR of roughly 7 to 12 cycles. TCRdb analysed the 5' RACE reads with MiXCR anew, one entry per CDR3 protein. The table includes roughly 1.5 million distinct CDR3 sequences, about 42% detected once. Sequencing input: blood. These receptors originate from a woman aged 18-30 years in good health.

This clonotype was seen a few times. This chain connects TRBV7-2 to TRBJ2-5; 9 bases fit TRBD2. Trimming took 1 base from V and 2 from J; bases not matched to a gene: 5. There are 16 residues in the CDR3. In germline, CDR1 is SGHTA, CDR2 FQGNSA. The CDR3 DNA follows: TGTGCCAGCAGCTTAGGCCTAGCGGGAAGGCAAGAGACCCAGTACTTC. This translates into CASSLGLAGRQETQYF.

The chain carries TRBV2 and TRBJ2-1; TRBD2 agrees at 7 bases. The CDR3 runs 13 residues. Germline lookup yields CDR1 SNHLY and CDR2 FYNNEI. Germline trimming cut 8 bases from V and 5 bases from J; bases unmatched to any gene: 6. The CDR3 spells CASQLANDNEQFF. The CDR3 DNA follows: TGTGCCAGCCAACTAGCGAACGACAATGAGCAGTTCTTC.

This clonotype was seen a few times. The rearrangement links TRBV6-5 to TRBJ2-2; D call uncertain. Between the trimmed V and J ends, which lost 2 bases and 6 bases, there was a span of 10 bases. CDR1 MNHEY and CDR2 SVGAGI come from the germline V gene. The CDR3 consists of 14 residues. CDR3 coding DNA: TGTGCCAGCAGTTACGGGTACGGGCCCGGGGAGCTGTTTTTT. Its protein is CASSYGYGPGELFF.

V and J are TRBV10-3 and TRBJ1-2; D is ambiguous. Trimming took off 3 bases at V and 8 bases at J, with 16 bases between the two ends. The CDR3 contains 14 residues. The germline CDR1 and CDR2 sequences are ENHRY and SYGVKD. Written as DNA, the CDR3 is TGTGCCATCAGTGACGGGTCCCTGGTCTGGGGCTACACCTTC. Residues: CAISDGSLVWGYTF.

The chain joins TRBV27 to TRBJ2-5; no definite D call. Germline V gene sequence: CDR1 MNHEY, CDR2 SMNVEV (reference sequence). This CDR3 has 11 residues. Trimming shortened V by 8 bases and J by 11 bases, and 15 bases separated the two germline ends. CDR3 nucleotide sequence: TGTGCCAGCGGTGACCCGTCAAAGCAGTACTTC. Translation gives CASGDPSKQYF.

The sample holds a few counts of this clonotype. The gene calls are TRBV28 and TRBJ1-5; D perhaps matches TRBD1 (6 bases). V was trimmed by 7 bases and J by 5 bases, leaving 18 bases between them. The germline V gene encodes CDR1 MDHEN and CDR2 SYDVKM. This CDR3 is 15 amino acids long. CDR3 sequence: CASTLQGGVDQPQHF. DNA of the CDR3: TGTGCCAGCACCTTACAGGGAGGGGTCGATCAGCCCCAGCATTTT.

The chain uses TRBV6-5 and TRBJ1-2; the D is unclear. This CDR3 comprises 15 residues. CDR1 and CDR2 (germline): MNHEY, SVGAGI. V was cut by 0 bases and J by 4 bases, with 12 bases left in between. The CDR3 reads CASSYSRGYGYGYTF. The CDR3 nucleotides read TGTGCCAGCAGTTACTCGAGAGGATACGGCTATGGCTACACCTTC.